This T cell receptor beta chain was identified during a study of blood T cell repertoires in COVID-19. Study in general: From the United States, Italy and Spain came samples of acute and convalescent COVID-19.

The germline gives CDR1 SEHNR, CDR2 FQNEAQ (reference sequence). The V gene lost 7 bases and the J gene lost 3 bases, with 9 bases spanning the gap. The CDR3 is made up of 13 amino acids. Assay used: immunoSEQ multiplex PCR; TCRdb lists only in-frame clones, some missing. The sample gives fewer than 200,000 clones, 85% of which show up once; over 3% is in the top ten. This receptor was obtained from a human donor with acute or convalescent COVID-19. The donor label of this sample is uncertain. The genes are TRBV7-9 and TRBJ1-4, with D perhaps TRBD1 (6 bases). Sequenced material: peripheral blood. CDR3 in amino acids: CASTGTPNEKLFF. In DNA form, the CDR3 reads TGTGCCAGCACCGGGACACCTAATGAAAAACTGTTTTTT.